The 13 T cell receptor beta chains listed next were all sequenced from one sample in a study of T cells expressing NK-cell markers. TCRdb re-analyzed the 5' RACE reads; it lists each CDR3 protein once, without DNA. There are over 100,000 distinct CDR3 sequences in the sample, with approximately 17% held by the top ten. The sample was blood T cells: a sorted CD56 or NKG2C T cell subset, CD4+ or CD8+ T cells, or bulk PBMC T cells (not recorded which). These TCRs come from a woman aged 18 to 75 in good health.

V and J are TRBV7-9 and TRBJ2-7; absent DNA, TCRdb's TRBD1 call cannot be checked. The CDR3 spans 12 residues. From germline, CDR1 is SEHNR and CDR2 FQNEAQ (reference sequence). CDR3 residues: CASSLGPVEQYF.

CDR3 protein: CASSPVLLESYEQFF. The J gene is TRBJ2-1, the V gene TRBV7-6; lacking DNA, the TRBD2 call made by TCRdb goes unchecked. Germline CDR1 reads SGHVS; CDR2 reads FNYEAQ. The CDR3 consists of 15 residues. The full variable domain, in which reference TRBV7-6 and TRBJ2-1 provide the parts outside the CDR3, is GAGVSQSPRYKVTKRGQDVALRCDPISGHVSLYWYRQALGQGPEFLTYFNYEAQQDKSGLPNDRFSAERPEGSISTLTIQRTEQRDSAMYRCASSPVLLESYEQFFGPGTRLTVL.

V usage is TRBV9 and J usage is TRBJ2-7. The CDR3 runs 14 residues. Looked up from germline, CDR1 is SGDLS and CDR2 is YYNGEE. The CDR3 protein is CASSPLGGPYEQYF.

The chain recombines TRBV5-1 with TRBJ2-5; TCRdb indicates TRBD1, and absent DNA this call remains unverified. Germline V lookup: CDR1 SGHRS, CDR2 YFSETQ. The CDR3 totals 13 residues. CDR3 loop: CASTDRGRETQYF. The variable domain in full, with the rest retrieved from reference TRBV5-1 and TRBJ2-5, is KAGVTQTPRYLIKTRGQQVTLSCSPISGHRSVSWYQQTPGQGLQFLFEYFSETQRNKGNFPGRFSGRQFSNSRSEMNVSTLELGDSALYLCASTDRGRETQYFGPGTRLLVL.

The V gene is TRBV27, the J gene TRBJ1-1. The CDR3 has 15 residues. Germline V gene data show CDR1 as MNHEY and CDR2 as SMNVEV (reference sequence). CDR3: CASSFSVPMNTEAFF.

The chain has TRBV7-9 and TRBJ2-1; TCRdb's D call, TRBD2, is unchecked because there is no DNA. The germline V gene encodes CDR1 SEHNR and CDR2 FQNEAQ (reference sequence). The CDR3 length is 16 residues. CDR3 protein: CASSPAGTRRDNEQFF.

The chain has TRBV7-9 and TRBJ2-5; TCRdb designates TRBD2, a call that cannot be tested without DNA. This CDR3 is built from 13 residues. Germline CDR1 and CDR2: SEHNR and FQNEAQ (reference sequence). The CDR3 here is CASSSMLAETQYF.

The V call is TRBV19, the J call TRBJ2-1; there is no DNA to check the TCRdb D call of TRBD1. The CDR3 totals 12 residues. Germline-derived CDR1 and CDR2 are LNHDA and SQIVND (reference sequence). CDR3 amino acids: CASSFRGNEQFF.

The chain has TRBV9 and TRBJ1-5; absent DNA, TCRdb's TRBD1 call cannot be checked. The germline gives CDR1 SGDLS, CDR2 YYNGEE. This CDR3 is built from 15 residues. The CDR3 protein is CASSRAGGSNQPQHF.

J is TRBJ1-4 and V is TRBV29-1; TCRdb indicates TRBD1, and absent DNA this call remains unverified. The V gene's germline CDR1 is SQVTM and CDR2 ANQGSEA. CDR3 length equals 15 residues. The CDR3 spells CSVHFLTPGNEKLFF.

The V gene is TRBV7-9, the J gene TRBJ2-7; TCRdb reports TRBD2, a call that lacks DNA to check it against. The CDR3 has 13 amino acids. Germline assignment: CDR1 SEHNR and CDR2 FQNEAQ (reference sequence). The CDR3 reads CASSPGLAGEQYF.

The chain recombines TRBV7-9 with TRBJ2-6; absent DNA, TCRdb's TRBD1 call cannot be checked. Looked up from germline, CDR1 is SEHNR and CDR2 is FQNEAQ (reference sequence). This CDR3 has 19 residues. The CDR3 is CASSLPLTGRGSGANVLTF.

V gene TRBV29-1 combines with J gene TRBJ1-6; TCRdb's D call of TRBD1 is untestable without DNA. The CDR3 sequence is 12 residues long. Germline V gene data show CDR1 as SQVTM and CDR2 as ANQGSEA. The CDR3 loop is CSPRQGNSPLHF. The entire variable domain, with the rest obtained from reference TRBV29-1 and TRBJ1-6, is as follows: SAVISQKPSRDICQRGTSLTIQCQVDSQVTMMFWYRQQPGQSLTLIATANQGSEATYESGFVIDKFPISRPNLTFSTLTVSNMSPEDSSIYLCSPRQGNSPLHFGNGTRLTVT.